The present T cell receptor beta chain was sequenced within a study of cytomegalovirus exposure and HLA in healthy donors. With 60 Vbeta and 13 Jbeta primers, the PCR was carried out. Clones were read by immunoSEQ multiplex PCR, and TCRdb kept only the in-frame ones, dropping some. The sample holds 150,000 to 200,000 clones; 65% to 80% are singletons and the top ten take around 3.1%. Sequencing was done on a sample of PBMCs. This receptor was obtained from a male donor in good health and CMV-seronegative.

CDR3 sequence: CASSSRRENQPQHF. The CDR3 nucleotides read TGTGCCAGCAGTTCCCGACGGGAAAATCAGCCCCAGCATTTT. V and J are TRBV28 and TRBJ1-5; D unclear. This CDR3 has 14 amino acids. CDR1 and CDR2 (germline): MDHEN, SYDVKM. V lost 4 bases, J lost 4 bases, and 11 bases lay in between.